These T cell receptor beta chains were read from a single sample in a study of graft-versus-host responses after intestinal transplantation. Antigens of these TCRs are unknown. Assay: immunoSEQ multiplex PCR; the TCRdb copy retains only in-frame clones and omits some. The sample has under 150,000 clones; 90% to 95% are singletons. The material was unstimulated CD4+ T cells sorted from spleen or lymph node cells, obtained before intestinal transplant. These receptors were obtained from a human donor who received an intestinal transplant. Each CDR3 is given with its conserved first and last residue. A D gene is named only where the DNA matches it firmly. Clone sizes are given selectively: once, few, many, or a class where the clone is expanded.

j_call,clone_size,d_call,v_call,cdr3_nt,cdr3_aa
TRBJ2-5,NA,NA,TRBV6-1,TGTGCCAGCAGTGAAAGGACGGGGAGTAAGAGAACCCAGTACTTC,CASSERTGSKRTQYF
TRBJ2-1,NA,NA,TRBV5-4,TGTGCCAGCAGCGGACGGGACTCTCTCAATGAGCAGTTCTTC,CASSGRDSLNEQFF
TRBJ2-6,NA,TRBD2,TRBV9,TGTGCCAGCAGCGCGGGACTAGCGGACCATTCTGGGGCCAACGTCCTGACTTTC,CASSAGLADHSGANVLTF
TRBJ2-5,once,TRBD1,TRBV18,TGTGCCAGCTCCCCAAACAGGGGGCAGGGGGAGACCCAGTACTTC,CASSPNRGQGETQYF
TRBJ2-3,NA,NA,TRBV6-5,TGTGCCACGAGCGGGCCTAGCACAGATACGCAGTATTTT,CATSGPSTDTQYF
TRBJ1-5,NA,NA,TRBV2,TGTGCCAGCAGTGAAGCGGCTTACACGGCCAGCAATCAGCCCCAGCATTTT,CASSEAAYTASNQPQHF
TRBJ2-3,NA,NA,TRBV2,TGTGCCAGCAGTGCTATAGGACAGTGGAGCACAGATACGCAGTATTTT,CASSAIGQWSTDTQYF
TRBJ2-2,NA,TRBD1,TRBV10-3,TGTGCCATCAGGATGGGACAGGACACCGGGGAGCTGTTTTTT,CAIRMGQDTGELFF
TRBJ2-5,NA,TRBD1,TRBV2,TGTGCCAGCAGGACCGGGACAGGGTTTCAAGAGACCCAGTACTTC,CASRTGTGFQETQYF
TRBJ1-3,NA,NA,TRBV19,TGTGCCAGTAGTTCGTTCCGTCCGTTTGGGAACACCATATATTTT,CASSSFRPFGNTIYF
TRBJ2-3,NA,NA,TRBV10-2,TGCGCCAGCAGTGAAGCTAACCGCGGGGATACGCAGTATTTT,CASSEANRGDTQYF
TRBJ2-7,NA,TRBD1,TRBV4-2,TGTGCCAGCAGCCCAACGGACAGGTCTTACGAGCAGTACTTC,CASSPTDRSYEQYF
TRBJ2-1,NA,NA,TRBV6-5,TGTGCCAGCGAGAGCTCCTACAATGAGCAGTTCTTC,CASESSYNEQFF
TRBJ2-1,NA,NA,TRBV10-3,TGTGCCATCAAGGGACTGGCCGACAATGAGCAGTTCTTC,CAIKGLADNEQFF
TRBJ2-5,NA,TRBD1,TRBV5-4,TGTGCCAGCAGCTTCAGGGGGCCAGAGACCCAGTACTTC,CASSFRGPETQYF
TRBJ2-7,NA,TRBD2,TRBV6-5,TGTGCCAGCAGTTCGACTAGCGGGAGCTACGAGCAGTACTTC,CASSSTSGSYEQYF
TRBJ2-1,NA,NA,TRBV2,TGTGCCAGCAGTGAAATTGTCGGGAGTAATGAGCAGTTCTTC,CASSEIVGSNEQFF
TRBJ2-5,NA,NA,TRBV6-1,TGTGCCAGCGCCGGCCAAGAGACCCAGTACTTC,CASAGQETQYF
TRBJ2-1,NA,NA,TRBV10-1,TGCGCCAGCAGTGCAGGGGTTGGGGGTGAGCAGTTCTTC,CASSAGVGGEQFF
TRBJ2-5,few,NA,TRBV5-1,TGCGCCAGCAGCTTAGAAGAGACCCAGTACTTC,CASSLEETQYF
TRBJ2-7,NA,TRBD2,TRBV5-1,TGCGCCACCCATGGGGGGGTTGAGGAATACTACGAGCAGTACTTC,CATHGGVEEYYEQYF
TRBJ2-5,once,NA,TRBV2,TGTGCCAGCAGTGAAGATGGGGGGAGGGAGACCCAGTACTTC,CASSEDGGRETQYF
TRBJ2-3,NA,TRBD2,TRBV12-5,TGTGCTAGTGGTTTGGCCGACAACCCGGGACTAGCGGGAGCATACACAGATACGCAGTATTTT,CASGLADNPGLAGAYTDTQYF
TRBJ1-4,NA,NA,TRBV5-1,TGCGCCAGCAGCTCCCGGGACTCTATGGGGGATGGGAATGAAAAACTGTTTTTT,CASSSRDSMGDGNEKLFF
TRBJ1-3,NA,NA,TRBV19,TGTGCCAGTAGTACGGGACCCAGCTCTGGAAACACCATATATTTT,CASSTGPSSGNTIYF
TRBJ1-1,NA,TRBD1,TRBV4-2,TGTGCCAGCAGCGTACGCACAGGGGAGCAGGATGAAGCTTTCTTT,CASSVRTGEQDEAFF
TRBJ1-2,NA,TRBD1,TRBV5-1,TGCGCCAGCAGCTTAACCGGGACAGGGAAAATTAGCTACACCTTC,CASSLTGTGKISYTF
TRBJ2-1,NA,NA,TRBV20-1,TGCAGTGCAACCCTTTTGAGGCAGCAGTTCTTC,CSATLLRQQFF
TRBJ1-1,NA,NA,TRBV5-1,TGCGCCAGTTCCCTCGAGGGGGGATGGACTGAAGCTTTCTTT,CASSLEGGWTEAFF
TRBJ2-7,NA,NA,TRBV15,TGTGCCACCAGCAGAGATAGGTCAGGGGACCACTACGAGCAGTACTTC,CATSRDRSGDHYEQYF
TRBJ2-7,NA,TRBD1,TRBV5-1,TGCGCCAGCAGCTTTGGGCAGGGGGTGACCTACGAGCAGTACTTC,CASSFGQGVTYEQYF
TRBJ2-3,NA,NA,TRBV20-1,TGCAGTGCTTTGGTCGATACGCAGTATTTT,CSALVDTQYF
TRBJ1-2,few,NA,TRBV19,TGTGCCAGTAGTATAGTGACAGGAAACTATGGCTACACCTTC,CASSIVTGNYGYTF
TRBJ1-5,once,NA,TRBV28,TGTGCCAGCAGTTTTTTGAGTGGACATGCTGGGCCCCAGCATTTT,CASSFLSGHAGPQHF
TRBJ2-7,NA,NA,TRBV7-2,TGTGCCAGCAGCTTTAAGGGCCTGGTTGGACAGCGTGAGTACTTC,CASSFKGLVGQREYF
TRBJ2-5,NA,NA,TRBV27,TGTGCCAGCAGGGGGGGCCGAGTGGGGGAGACCCAGTACTTC,CASRGGRVGETQYF
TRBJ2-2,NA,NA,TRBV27,TGTGCCAGCAGTCCCTGGAACACCGGGGAGCTGTTTTTT,CASSPWNTGELFF
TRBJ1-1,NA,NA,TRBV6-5,TGTGCCAGCAGATCCCTAGGGGGAAAGACTGAAGCTTTCTTT,CASRSLGGKTEAFF
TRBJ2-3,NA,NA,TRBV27,TGTGCCAGCAGTTTAGGGACCTGGGGGTTAGATACGCAGTATTTT,CASSLGTWGLDTQYF
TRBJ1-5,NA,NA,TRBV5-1,TGCGCCAGCAGCTTGGGCGGACAGAATCAGCCCCAGCATTTT,CASSLGGQNQPQHF
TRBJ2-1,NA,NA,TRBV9,TGTGCCAGCAGCGTAAGCGGATACTCCTACAATGAGCAGTTCTTC,CASSVSGYSYNEQFF
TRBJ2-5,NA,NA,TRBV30,TGTGCCTGGGGCCAAGAGACCCAGTACTTC,CAWGQETQYF
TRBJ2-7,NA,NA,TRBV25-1,TGTGCCAGCAGTGTCCGGGGGAACTCCTACGAGCAGTACTTC,CASSVRGNSYEQYF
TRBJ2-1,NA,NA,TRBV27,TGTGCCAGCGAAGAGGGACCGCCTGGTGGTGAGCAGTTCTTC,CASEEGPPGGEQFF
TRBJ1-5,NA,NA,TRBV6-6,TGTGCCAGCAGTTACCCCGGGCACAGTCAGCCCCAGCATTTT,CASSYPGHSQPQHF
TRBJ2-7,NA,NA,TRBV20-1,TGCAGTGCTAGTAGTTACGAGCAGTACTTC,CSASSYEQYF
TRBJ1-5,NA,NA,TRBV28,TGTGCCAGCAGTTTATTACAGGGCGGGCAGCCCCAGCATTTT,CASSLLQGGQPQHF
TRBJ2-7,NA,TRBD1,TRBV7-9,TGTGCCAGCAGCACCGGACAGGGGTTCGTGTTCTACGAGCAGTACTTC,CASSTGQGFVFYEQYF
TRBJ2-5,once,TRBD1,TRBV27,TGTGCCAGCAGTTTCGGGGGGACAGGGGGCAGAGAGACCCAGTACTTC,CASSFGGTGGRETQYF
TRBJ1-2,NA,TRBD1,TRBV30,TGTGCCTGGAAGGTCCTGGGACAGGGGATCTATGGCTACACCTTC,CAWKVLGQGIYGYTF
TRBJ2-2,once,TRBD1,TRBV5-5,TGTGCCAGCAGCTCCGGACAGGGTTTCACCGGGGAGCTGTTTTTT,CASSSGQGFTGELFF